The entry that follows covers one T cell receptor beta chain sequence. This sample is drawn from a study of T-cell reconstitution after alpha-beta-depleted transplantation in children. Unique molecular identifiers featured in how the TCRbeta library was prepared. In TCRdb, the PCR reads were re-called with MiXCR into one record per CDR3 protein. The sample lists about 400,000 distinct CDR3 sequences; roughly 15% were seen once. The germline V and J ends were trimmed by 1 base and 3 bases, with 9 bases remaining between them. Germline V gene lookup returns CDR1 SGHAT and CDR2 FQNNGV. The CDR3 contains 14 residues.

The source is a human donor who donated a stem cell graft to a child with Fanconi anemia. The material sequenced was PBMCs, taken from the stem cell graft. The rearrangement joins TRBV11-2 to TRBJ2-5; D unclear. The CDR3 here is CASSLGEPEETQYF. In nucleotides, the CDR3 is TGTGCCAGCAGCTTAGGCGAGCCGGAAGAGACCCAGTACTTC. The complete variable domain, with remaining parts taken from reference TRBV11-2 and TRBJ2-5, reads EAGVAQSPRYKIIEKRQSVAFWCNPISGHATLYWYQQILGQGPKLLIQFQNNGVVDDSQLPKDRFSAERLKGVDSTLKIQPAKLEDSAVYLCASSLGEPEETQYFGPGTRLLVL.